This record covers a single T cell receptor beta chain. Antigen: not known. V was pared by 0 bases and J by 1 base, with 13 bases between. Germline CDR1 reads SQVTM; CDR2 reads ANQGSEA. The CDR3 sequence is 15 residues long. These data are taken from a study of shared clonotypes between healthy human individuals. The study's findings and limits: Only blood underwent sampling, and tissue repertoires likely differ.

The genomic DNA of each subset was split evenly across several immunoSEQ plates. Assay: immunoSEQ multiplex PCR; the TCRdb copy retains only in-frame clones and omits some. The data show approximately 460,000 clones, about 74% seen once. The sequencing input was PBMCs. This TCR came from a middle-aged woman in good health. Some clones in this sample may be carry-over from other donors' samples. V gene TRBV29-1 combines with J gene TRBJ2-7, with a tentative D call TRBD2 (6 bases). The CDR3 nucleotides are TGCAGCGTTGAAGACGCCGGGACTCCTTCCTACGAGCAGTACTTC. Translated, it gives CSVEDAGTPSYEQYF.